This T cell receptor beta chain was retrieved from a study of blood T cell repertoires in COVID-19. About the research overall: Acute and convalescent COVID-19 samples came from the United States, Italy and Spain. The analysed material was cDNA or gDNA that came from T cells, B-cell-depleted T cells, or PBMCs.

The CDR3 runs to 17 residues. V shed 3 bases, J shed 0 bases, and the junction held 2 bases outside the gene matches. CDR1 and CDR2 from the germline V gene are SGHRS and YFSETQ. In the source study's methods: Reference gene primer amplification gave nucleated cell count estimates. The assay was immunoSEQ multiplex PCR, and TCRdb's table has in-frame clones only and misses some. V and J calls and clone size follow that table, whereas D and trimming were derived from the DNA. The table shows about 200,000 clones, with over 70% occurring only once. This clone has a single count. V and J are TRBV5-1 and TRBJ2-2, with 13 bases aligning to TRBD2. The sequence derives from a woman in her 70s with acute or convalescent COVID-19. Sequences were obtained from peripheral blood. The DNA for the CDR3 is TGCGCCAGCAGCTCTGGGACTAGCGGGGCGAACACCGGGGAGCTGTTTTTT. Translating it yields CASSSGTSGANTGELFF.